These 13 T cell receptor beta chains originate from one sample sequenced in a study of Ad26.COV2.S vaccination and SARS-CoV-2 variants. Sequencing used immunoSEQ multiplex PCR; TCRdb keeps in-frame clones, though not all of them. The data hold approximately 300,000 clones, with approximately 86% observed a single time. Treatment in this sample: over 15 received Ad26.COV2.S at low or high dose, single or two shots; roughly 5 received placebo; per-sample allocation not given. Collection of samples fell on day 63 after the first vaccine or placebo injection. The input for sequencing was peripheral blood, taken in a trial of Ad26.COV2.S vaccine versus placebo. These receptors came from a person between 18 and 59 years old who received the Ad26.COV2.S COVID-19 vaccine or a placebo.

This clone was seen more than once but under ten times. J is TRBJ2-2 and V is TRBV9, with D possibly TRBD1 on 5 matching bases. V shed 0 bases and J shed 6 bases, with 9 bases lying between them. The CDR3 is made up of 14 amino acids. The germline gives CDR1 SGDLS, CDR2 YYNGEE. CDR3 DNA: TGTGCCAGCAGCGTAGCCAGGGTGTCCGGGGAGCTGTTTTTT. It codes for CASSVARVSGELFF.

The CDR3 nucleotides read TGTGCCAGCAGCTTAAAACAGGGGAGGAACACTGAAGCTTTCTTT. This encodes CASSLKQGRNTEAFF. V usage is TRBV5-8 and J usage is TRBJ1-1; TRBD1 agrees at 7 bases. The ends lost 2 bases at V and 1 base at J; junction bases unmatched: 5. Per the germline V gene, CDR1 is SGHTS and CDR2 is YDEGEE. This CDR3 has 15 residues.

This sequence joins TRBV4-1 and TRBJ1-5; D is perhaps TRBD1 (6 bases). Germline CDR1 is MGHRA and CDR2 is YSYEKL. There are 17 residues in the CDR3. Trimming cost V 4 bases and J 7 bases, with 23 bases left between them. CDR3 amino acids: CASSLPGGPKEGQPQHF. The CDR3 nucleotides are TGCGCCAGCAGCCTCCCCGGGGGCCCCAAAGAGGGACAGCCCCAGCATTTT.

V usage is TRBV3-1 (or the pseudogene TRBV3-2) and J usage is TRBJ1-4, with D possibly TRBD1 on 6 matching bases. The CDR3 is made up of 18 amino acids. Per the germline V gene, CDR1 is LGHDT and CDR2 is YNNKEL (reference sequence). V gave up 1 base and J gave up 0 bases, with 15 bases separating them. CDR3 DNA: TGTGCCAGCAGCCAAGGCCCTTTACAGGGAGCAACTAATGAAAAACTGTTTTTT. Amino acids: CASSQGPLQGATNEKLFF.

The chain links TRBV28 to TRBJ2-5, with 9 bases aligning to TRBD1. The CDR3 runs 16 residues. V shed 4 bases and J 4 bases; nucleotides not matched to a gene: 10. Germline loops: CDR1 MDHEN, CDR2 SYDVKM. The DNA of the CDR3 is TGTGCCAGCAGTTCCCCCGCCGGGACAGGGAGAGAGACCCAGTACTTC. It is translated as CASSSPAGTGRETQYF.

This clone was seen only once. The chain employs TRBV10-3 and TRBJ1-1, with 11 bases that match TRBD1. Germline loops: CDR1 ENHRY, CDR2 SYGVKD. V shed 4 bases, J shed 0 bases, and the junction held 4 bases outside the gene matches. This CDR3 spans 16 amino acids. This CDR3 reads CAISGGQGALNTEAFF. The CDR3 DNA follows: TGTGCCATCAGTGGCGGACAGGGGGCCCTGAACACTGAAGCTTTCTTT.

CDR3 sequence reads: CASSRSAGEPETQYF. The CDR3 coding sequence is TGTGCCAGCAGCAGATCAGCGGGGGAGCCAGAGACCCAGTACTTC. V is TRBV3-1 (or the pseudogene TRBV3-2) and J is TRBJ2-5; 8 positions agree with TRBD2. The CDR3 covers 15 residues. Germline V gene data show CDR1 as LGHDT and CDR2 as YNNKEL (reference sequence). V trimming: 5 bases; J trimming: 4 bases; junction bases outside the gene matches: 9.

On this clone: One junction end does not reproduce the germline sequence, and a read error may be involved. The chain uses TRBV19 and TRBJ2-2; TRBD1 matches 8 bases. The germline CDR1 and CDR2 sequences are LNHDA and SQIVND (reference sequence). The CDR3 spans 14 residues. The CDR3 DNA reads TGTGCCAGCAGTAGGACAGGGCAGACCGGGGAGCTGTTTTTT. Residues: CASSRTGQTGELFF.

Worth noting for this clone: Since a much larger clone is just one base distant, this may be a read error. The rearrangement links TRBV5-6 to TRBJ1-3; tentative D call: TRBD1 (5 bases). The length of the CDR3 is 14 residues. Trimming took 2 bases from V and 0 from J, leaving 6 bases between them. The V gene's germline CDR1 is SGHDT and CDR2 YYEEEE. The CDR3 region has the DNA TGTGCCAGCAGCTTAGACAGCTCTGGAAACACCATATATTTT. The encoded protein is CASSLDSSGNTIYF. Full variable domain (remainder filled in from reference TRBV5-6 and TRBJ1-3): DAGVTQSPTHLIKTRGQQVTLRCSPKSGHDTVSWYQQALGQGPQFIFQYYEEEERQRGNFPDRFSGHQFPNYSSELNVNALLLGDSALYLCASSLDSSGNTIYFGEGSWLTVV.

The chain couples TRBV4-1 to TRBJ2-1, with 11 bases that match TRBD2. CDR1 is MGHRA and CDR2 is YSYEKL in the germline V gene. This CDR3 region has 17 residues. The junction had 12 bases not matched to a gene; V was cut back by 3 bases and J by 8 bases. This chain's CDR3 is CASSQAGIAGGVDEQFF. As DNA, the CDR3 is TGCGCCAGCAGCCAGGCTGGGATAGCGGGGGGGGTAGATGAGCAGTTCTTC.

A note on this clone: This same CDR3 is encoded by further DNA sequences in the sample. The J gene is TRBJ1-6, the V gene TRBV3-1 (or the pseudogene TRBV3-2); 11 bases line up with TRBD1. Germline lookup yields CDR1 LGHDT and CDR2 YNNKEL (reference sequence). The V segment lost 4 bases and the J segment 8 bases; nucleotides outside the gene matches: 4. The CDR3 is 15 amino acids. DNA of the CDR3: TGTGCCAGCAGCCCCCGGACAGGGGGCGATTCACCCCTCCACTTT. The encoded protein is CASSPRTGGDSPLHF.

The CDR3 reads CASRGGTVVYGYTF. The CDR3 nucleotides are TGTGCCAGCAGGGGCGGGACAGTGGTCTATGGCTACACCTTC. The chain links TRBV28 to TRBJ1-2, with 7 bases matching TRBD1. From germline, CDR1 is MDHEN and CDR2 SYDVKM. This CDR3 spans 14 amino acids. The J segment lost 4 bases and the V segment lost 6 bases, leaving 8 bases of the junction unmatched.

The V gene is TRBV5-1, the J gene TRBJ2-3; 9 nucleotides agree with TRBD2. Per germline, CDR1 SGHRS and CDR2 YFSETQ. CDR3 length equals 14 residues. The trim removed 4 bases at V and 4 bases at J, leaving 4 bases unmatched. CDR3 region: CASSQTSGADTQYF. The CDR3 DNA follows: TGCGCCAGCAGCCAGACTAGCGGCGCAGATACGCAGTATTTT.